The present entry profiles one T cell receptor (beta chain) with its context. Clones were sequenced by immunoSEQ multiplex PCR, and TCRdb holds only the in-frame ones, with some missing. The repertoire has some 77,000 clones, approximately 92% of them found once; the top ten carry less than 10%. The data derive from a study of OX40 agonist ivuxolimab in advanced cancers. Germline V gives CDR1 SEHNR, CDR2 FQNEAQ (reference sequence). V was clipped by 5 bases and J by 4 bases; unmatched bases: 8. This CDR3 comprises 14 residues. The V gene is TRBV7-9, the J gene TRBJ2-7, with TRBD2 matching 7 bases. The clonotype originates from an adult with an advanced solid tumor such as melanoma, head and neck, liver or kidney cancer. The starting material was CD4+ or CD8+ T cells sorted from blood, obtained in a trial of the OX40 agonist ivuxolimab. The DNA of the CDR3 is TGTGCCAGCAGCACTACTAGCGACCCGTACGAGCAGTACTTC. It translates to CASSTTSDPYEQYF.